Reported below is one T cell receptor (beta chain). Its specificity is unknown. PCR involved 60 Vbeta and 13 Jbeta primers. Sequenced by immunoSEQ multiplex PCR; TCRdb stores in-frame clones only, minus some. The sample yields about 200,000 clones, roughly 83% seen once. This sample stems from a study of cytomegalovirus exposure and HLA in healthy donors. Overall study: Around 77 million unique TCRs from HLA-typed donors made up an early data release.

General observations from the study: Rare TCR sequences predominated, though certain public TCRs were found in many donors.

Sample: PBMCs. This sequence originates from a male donor in good health and CMV-seropositive.

The CDR3 bases are TGTGCCAGCAGCTTTTTACAGGGGAATGGCGCTGAAGCTTTCTTT. Translating it yields CASSFLQGNGAEAFF. V usage is TRBV7-8 and J usage is TRBJ1-1; 7 bases map to TRBD1. There are 15 residues in the CDR3. V dropped 3 bases and J dropped 6; count of bases not matched to a gene: 10. Germline values: CDR1 SGHVS, CDR2 FQNEAQ. Variable domain in full (rest from reference TRBV7-8 and TRBJ1-1): GAGVSQSPRYKVAKRGQDVALRCDPISGHVSLFWYQQALGQGPEFLTYFQNEAQLDKSGLPSDRFFAERPEGSVSTLKIQRTQQEDSAVYLCASSFLQGNGAEAFFGQGTRLTVV.